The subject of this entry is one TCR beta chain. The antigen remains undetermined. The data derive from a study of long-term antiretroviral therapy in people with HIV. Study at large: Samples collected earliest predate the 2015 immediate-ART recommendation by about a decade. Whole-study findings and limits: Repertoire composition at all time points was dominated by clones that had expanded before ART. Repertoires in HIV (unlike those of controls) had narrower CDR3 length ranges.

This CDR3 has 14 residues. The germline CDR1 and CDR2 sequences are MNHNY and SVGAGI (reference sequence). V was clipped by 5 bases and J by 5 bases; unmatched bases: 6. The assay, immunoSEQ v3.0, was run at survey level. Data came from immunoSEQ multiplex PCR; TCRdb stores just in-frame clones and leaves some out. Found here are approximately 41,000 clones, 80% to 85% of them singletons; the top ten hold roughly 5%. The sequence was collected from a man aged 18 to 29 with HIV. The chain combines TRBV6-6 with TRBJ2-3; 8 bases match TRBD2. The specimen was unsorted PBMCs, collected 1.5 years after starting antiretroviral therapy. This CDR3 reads CASSRTSLKDTQYF. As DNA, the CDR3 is TGTGCCAGCAGTCGGACTAGCTTGAAAGATACGCAGTATTTT.